This T cell receptor (beta chain) was sequenced for a study of beta chain features in type 1 diabetes. Comment on this clone: The antigen remains unidentified.

Study findings and constraints: In every one of the four CD4+ subsets, TCRB CDR3s were moderately but significantly shorter in Type 1 diabetes patients.

The CDR3 has 14 residues. Per germline, CDR1 SGHAT and CDR2 FQNNGV. Trimming pared 5 bases from V and 4 bases from J, leaving 12 bases between. Sorting with CD45RO/CCR7/CD25/CD127/CD95/CD27 yielded naive, central memory, regulatory and stem-like memory CD4+ cells. What was sequenced were expressed TCRB transcripts, since all of the isolated RNA had been reverse transcribed. Repertoires were generated with immunoSEQ multiplex PCR, while TCRdb's copy carries only in-frame clones and drops some. The sample includes under 900,000 clones, about a sixth of them seen just once. The V gene is TRBV11-2, the J gene TRBJ2-1; D call uncertain. The TCR was taken from a woman between 18 and 30 years old in good health. Sample: naive CD4+ T cells from blood. The CDR3 nucleotides are TGTGCCAGCAGCGAGCTAGTGGGGTACAATGAGCAGTTCTTC. Its protein is CASSELVGYNEQFF.